Described below is a single T cell receptor beta chain sequence and its context. There are a few counts of this clonotype. The target of this receptor is not known. No base-level quality is on record; no much larger clone is a single base apart. Libraries came from 5' RACE. Sequencing was performed on an Illumina HiSeq 2500. The second PCR ran for roughly 7 to 12 cycles and used a J-beta primer mix along with a sample-barcoded 5' primer. A template-switch 5' adaptor carrying 12 random nucleotides introduced a unique molecular identifier onto each TCR beta cDNA molecule. Each sample yielded at least 2.5 million CDR3-containing paired-end reads. First-strand cDNA was synthesized from all RNA with the Mint cDNA synthesis kit, primed by a TRBC-specific oligonucleotide. All cDNA was treated with uracil-DNA glycosylase and then went through a first 18-cycle PCR with the universal primers M1SS and BC2_uni_R. On the authors' methods: Normalization of each sample was performed by random selection of 1 million high-quality reads, each carrying a distinct molecular identifier. Reads sharing molecular identifiers were discarded rather than binned into consensus sequences. MiTCR, set to a Q25 quality threshold and the strictest error-elimination algorithm, was used for CDR3 identification, clonotype clustering and error correction. A nonparametric unseen species model with Euler transformation was used to estimate lower-bound total TCR beta diversity. TCRdb reran the public reads through fastp at Q25 and MiXCR, keeping productive beta chains. Every entry covers one CDR3 protein and lists the most common genes and DNA from its rows. It is TCRdb's table, rather than the study itself, that gives the V and J calls and clone size. Within this sample are some 1.7 million distinct CDR3 sequences, with under 30% of them counted one time only. The ten largest clonotypes hold roughly 8% of the sample.

From the cysteine up to the phenylalanine, the CDR3 has a length of 14 residues. CDR3 DNA is the only sequence kept; it has 42 bases, read in frame from the first base. Trimming costs V 1 base and J 11 bases, and their ends lie 20 bases apart. The CDR1 and CDR2 encoded by the germline V gene (reference sequence) are GTSNPN and SVGIG. The record originates from a study of blood T cells in healthy people across ages (dated by TCRdb to the mid-2010s). About the study as a whole: In model experiments, template switching captured roughly one uniquely barcoded TCR beta cDNA molecule for every two T cells. The donors were divided into four age groups: young (average around 16 years), middle-aged (roughly 40), aged (approximately 59) and long-lived (82). Two additional independent replicas of 1 million unique cDNA reads from the same blood draw were analyzed for two donors (one aged 18 to 29 and one aged 80 or older). To track age-related changes in TCR beta repertoire diversity, the study relied on deep sequencing normalized with unique cDNA molecular identifiers. To avoid experimental bias, donors of different ages were randomly spread across the sequencing lanes. What the study reported, not specific to this receptor: Because profiling used bulk unsorted PBMCs, naive and antigen-experienced compartments could not be compared conclusively. As age increased, observed TCR beta diversity per million T cells dropped in a roughly linear way, and a significant reduction was already evident by age 40. Because the CMV infection status of the donors was unknown, age-related changes in expanded clonotypes may potentially have been confounded. Observed TCR beta diversity correlated strongly with the percentage of naive T cells measured by flow cytometry. Estimates of total diversity from one million sequenced T cells were regarded as lower bounds and underestimates. The long-lived group showed more naive CD4+ T cells, fewer expanded clones and increased TCR diversity than the aged group, suggesting age selection.

The donors were 40 or so Caucasian individuals from Russia, aged roughly 6 to 90 years, who were systemically healthy. Each donor gave about 9.7 milliliters of peripheral blood, drawn into EDTA-treated Vacutainer tubes. Ficoll-Paque density-gradient centrifugation was used to isolate PBMCs, with at least 7 million per sample. Trizol reagent was used to extract total RNA from the PBMCs, yielding at least 5.5 micrograms per sample. Naive CD45RAhigh/CD27high T cell percentages were measured by flow cytometry on a PBMC aliquot from every donor. The clonotype originates from a woman aged 25 to 39 in good health. The chain is assembled from TRBV30 and TRBJ2-5; the D gene may be TRBD1 or TRBD2, since each aligns over 5 bases. Sequenced input: blood. The DNA sequence is as follows: TGTGCCTGGAGTGATGGGACCCAGGATCCCGGGCAGTACTTC. Its product reads: CAWSDGTQDPGQYF.